The next 21 T cell receptor beta chains were all read from a single sample in a study of blood T cell repertoires in COVID-19. Profiling relied on immunoSEQ multiplex PCR, and the TCRdb table lists in-frame clones only, not all of them. The repertoire holds about 320,000 clones, with around 85% as singletons. Sequenced sample: PBMCs or T cells enriched from blood (not recorded which). These receptors all stem from a woman in her 30s who had been exposed to COVID-19.

This clone was counted a single time. This chain uses TRBV30 with TRBJ1-2; the D gene is possibly TRBD1 (5 bases). This CDR3 has 12 residues. Trimming left V 7 bases short and J 4 bases short, with 13 bases between. Germline V gives CDR1 GTSNPN, CDR2 SVGIG (reference sequence). The CDR3: CALSTGFYGYTF. The CDR3 DNA is TGTGCCTTATCCACAGGCTTCTATGGCTACACCTTC.

The rearrangement links TRBV6-4 to TRBJ1-1; D is uncertain. Trimming removed 4 bases at V and 0 bases at J, with 12 bases between. Looked up from germline, CDR1 is MRHNA and CDR2 is SNTAGT. CDR3 length: 15 amino acids. CDR3 residues: CASSVRPGMNTEAFF. CDR3 bases: TGTGCCAGCAGTGTTCGGCCGGGAATGAACACTGAAGCTTTCTTT.

This chain connects TRBV2 to TRBJ1-5; 9 bases match TRBD1. The CDR3 runs 14 residues. V lost 3 bases, J lost 6 bases, and 3 bases stayed unmatched. Germline loops: CDR1 SNHLY, CDR2 FYNNEI. The CDR3 sequence is CASSDHRGPQPQHF. CDR3 DNA sequence: TGTGCCAGCAGTGATCACAGGGGGCCTCAGCCCCAGCATTTT. Combining the CDR3 with reference TRBV2 and TRBJ1-5 gives the whole variable domain EPEVTQTPSHQVTQMGQEVILRCVPISNHLYFYWYRQILGQKVEFLVSFYNNEISEKSEIFDDQFSVERPDGSNFTLKIRSTKLEDSAMYFCASSDHRGPQPQHFGDGTRLSIL.

The rearrangement uses TRBV28 and TRBJ1-5; 10 bases are a match to TRBD1. The CDR3 has 15 residues. The V gene end was trimmed by 2 bases and the J gene end by 7 bases; junction bases not matched to a gene: 5. Germline lookup yields CDR1 MDHEN and CDR2 SYDVKM. The CDR3 spells CASSLRTGGGQPQHF. CDR3 sequence (DNA): TGTGCCAGCAGTTTACGGACAGGGGGAGGGCAGCCCCAGCATTTT.

The rearrangement links TRBV9 to TRBJ2-1, with 10 bases that match TRBD1. There are 15 residues in the CDR3. Trimming cost V 0 bases and J 7 bases; bases outside gene matches: 4. Germline V lookup: CDR1 SGDLS, CDR2 YYNGEE. The DNA of the CDR3 is TGTGCCAGCAGCGTAGTGGGACAGGGGAGTAATGAGCAGTTCTTC. This encodes CASSVVGQGSNEQFF.

The V and J genes are TRBV10-3 and TRBJ1-4; 7 nucleotides line up with TRBD1. Germline V gives CDR1 ENHRY, CDR2 SYGVKD. Trimming at V came to 5 bases and at J to 8 bases, leaving 11 bases not matched to a gene. The length of the CDR3 is 15 residues. The CDR3 bases are TGTGCCATCAGTTCTAATACAGGGGTTAAGGAAAAACTGTTTTTT. Its protein product is CAISSNTGVKEKLFF.

The V and J genes are TRBV18 and TRBJ1-2, with a tentative D call TRBD1 (5 bases). From germline, CDR1 is KGHSH and CDR2 LQKENI. Trimming removed 3 bases at V and 3 bases at J, with 11 bases between. This CDR3 is built from 14 residues. Here the CDR3 reads CASSPDGGYYGYTF. CDR3 sequence (DNA): TGTGCCAGCTCACCGGACGGGGGTTACTATGGCTACACCTTC.

The chain combines TRBV5-1 with TRBJ2-5, with TRBD2 matching over 8 bases. The length of the CDR3 is 15 residues. Trimming cost V 0 bases and J 4 bases; bases outside gene matches: 5. Per germline, CDR1 SGHRS and CDR2 YFSETQ. In DNA, the CDR3 is TGCGCCAGCAGCTTGGGACGGGGGGGCCCAGAGACCCAGTACTTC. It encodes CASSLGRGGPETQYF.

V usage is TRBV28 and J usage is TRBJ1-3; no firm D call. The CDR3 is 12 amino acids. V was trimmed by 2 bases and J by 4 bases, leaving 3 bases between them. Germline loops: CDR1 MDHEN, CDR2 SYDVKM. CDR3 DNA sequence: TGTGCCAGCAGTTTACAAGGAAACACCATATATTTT. It yields the protein CASSLQGNTIYF.

CDR3 in DNA: TGTGCCAGCAGCCGAAAGGCGCGACGACAGGGGCTTTCCTACGAGCAGTACTTC. It codes for CASSRKARRQGLSYEQYF. The chain uses TRBV5-4 and TRBJ2-7, with 8 positions matching TRBD1. The CDR3 extends over 18 amino acids. CDR1 and CDR2 from the germline V gene are SGHNT and YYREEE (reference sequence). The V gene end was trimmed by 4 bases and the J gene end by 1 base; junction bases not matched to a gene: 16.

The rearrangement links TRBV5-1 to TRBJ2-1, with a tentative D call TRBD2 (5 bases). Germline assignment: CDR1 SGHRS and CDR2 YFSETQ. This CDR3 has 16 residues. The germline V and J ends were trimmed by 1 base and 7 bases, with 18 bases remaining between them. CDR3 DNA: TGCGCCAGCAGCTTGAGGTATGGCGCTGGGGAGAATGAGCAGTTCTTC. The encoded protein is CASSLRYGAGENEQFF.

The J gene is TRBJ2-5, the V gene TRBV2; 8 nucleotides match TRBD2. CDR3 length: 14 amino acids. V lost 3 bases and J lost 5; bases outside the gene matches: 5. Looked up from germline, CDR1 is SNHLY and CDR2 is FYNNEI. The CDR3 loop reads CASSESGSWETQYF. The CDR3 nucleotides are TGTGCCAGCAGTGAGAGCGGGAGCTGGGAGACCCAGTACTTC.

This clone was recorded many times. This chain connects TRBV20-1 to TRBJ2-7; 7 bases are shared with TRBD2. CDR3 length equals 14 residues. The germline V gene encodes CDR1 DFQATT and CDR2 SNEGSKA (reference sequence). The ends lost 3 bases at V and 2 bases at J; junction bases unmatched: 7. CDR3 in DNA: TGCAGTGCTAGTCAGGCCGGACTAGCCTACGAGCAGTACTTC. Translation: CSASQAGLAYEQYF.

J is TRBJ2-7 and V is TRBV6-2 or TRBV6-3, with TRBD1 matching over 9 bases. This CDR3 has 16 amino acids. The V segment lost 3 bases and the J segment 6 bases; nucleotides outside the gene matches: 12. In germline, CDR1 is MNHEY, CDR2 SVGEGT. The CDR3 DNA sequence: TGTGCCAGCAGTTATAACTTAGGGGGACAGGGCGCCGAGCAGTACTTC. Its protein product is CASSYNLGGQGAEQYF.

The chain links TRBV3-1 (or the pseudogene TRBV3-2) to TRBJ2-7; TRBD2 matches at 7 bases. The germline V gene has CDR1 LGHDT and CDR2 YNNKEL (reference sequence). J gave up 3 bases and V 0 bases, and 17 bases lay outside the gene matches. This CDR3 spans 19 amino acids. CDR3 protein: CASSQDDHRREFTIYEQYF. As DNA, the CDR3 is TGTGCCAGCAGCCAAGATGATCATAGGCGGGAGTTCACCATCTACGAGCAGTACTTC.

In this sample, this clone turned up a few times. The chain is built from TRBV7-3 and TRBJ2-1, with D possibly being TRBD1 (5 bases). The CDR3 extends over 12 amino acids. Trimming cost V 2 bases and J 8 bases, with 7 bases left between them. CDR1 is SGHTA and CDR2 is FQGTGA in the germline V gene. DNA of the CDR3: TGTGCCAGCAGCTTAGTAGGGGATGAGCAGTTCTTC. Translation gives CASSLVGDEQFF.

The chain uses TRBV30 and TRBJ2-1; 8 nucleotides align to TRBD2. This CDR3 region has 12 residues. The junction had 14 bases not matched to a gene; V was cut back by 7 bases and J by 15 bases. The germline V gene encodes CDR1 GTSNPN and CDR2 SVGIG (reference sequence). The CDR3 here is CALERGAGGLFF. The CDR3 nucleotides are TGTGCCTTGGAACGTGGGGCGGGAGGACTGTTCTTC.

The chain recombines TRBV4-1 with TRBJ2-1; 9 nucleotides match TRBD1. This CDR3 has 15 residues. Trimming took 1 base from V and 8 from J; bases not matched to a gene: 6. Germline V gene sequence: CDR1 MGHRA, CDR2 YSYEKL. The CDR3 here is CASSQVQGAFHEQFF. In DNA, the CDR3 is TGCGCCAGCAGCCAAGTACAGGGGGCTTTTCATGAGCAGTTCTTC.

The chain carries TRBV28 and TRBJ1-4; 9 bases map to TRBD1. The CDR3 loop spans 15 amino acids. V dropped 6 bases and J dropped 8; count of bases not matched to a gene: 10. Germline-derived CDR1 and CDR2 are MDHEN and SYDVKM. The CDR3: CASSHAQGAREKLFF. The CDR3 DNA is TGTGCCAGCAGCCACGCACAGGGGGCACGGGAAAAACTGTTTTTT.

This rearrangement joins TRBV2 to TRBJ2-5, with TRBD2 as a possible D gene (5 bases). The CDR3 length is 12 residues. Germline V gene data show CDR1 as SNHLY and CDR2 as FYNNEI. The V and J ends lost 6 bases and 5 bases respectively, with 10 bases between them. This chain's CDR3 is CASSPLDETQYF. The CDR3 bases are TGTGCCAGCAGCCCACTAGATGAGACCCAGTACTTC. Supplemented by reference TRBV2 and TRBJ2-5, the full variable domain reads EPEVTQTPSHQVTQMGQEVILRCVPISNHLYFYWYRQILGQKVEFLVSFYNNEISEKSEIFDDQFSVERPDGSNFTLKIRSTKLEDSAMYFCASSPLDETQYFGPGTRLLVL.

This clone was counted a single time. V gene TRBV7-6 combines with J gene TRBJ1-2; 10 bases align to TRBD1. CDR3 length equals 16 residues. The J segment lost 7 bases and the V segment lost 3 bases, leaving 11 bases of the junction unmatched. CDR1 and CDR2 from the germline V gene are SGHVS and FNYEAQ. The CDR3 DNA follows: TGTGCCAGCAGCTTCCAGCCGGGACAGGGGAATCTTGGCTACACCTTC. Translation: CASSFQPGQGNLGYTF.